A single sample is the source of the 30 T cell receptor beta chains below, sequenced in a study of radiotherapy plus CTLA-4 blockade in lung cancer. TCRdb's table, derived via immunoSEQ multiplex PCR, lists solely in-frame clones and lacks some. Among 55,000 to 65,000 clones, 70% to 80% were seen once, and the ten largest hold about 3.1%. Sequenced material: peripheral blood, taken from a patient treated with radiotherapy plus ipilimumab. The receptors were sampled from a human donor with non-small cell lung cancer who had a complete response to radiotherapy plus ipilimumab.

The chain links TRBV19 to TRBJ2-1, with TRBD1 identical over 7 bases. This CDR3 is built from 16 residues. The germline gives CDR1 LNHDA, CDR2 SQIVND (reference sequence). J gave up 9 bases and V 9 bases, and 20 bases lay outside the gene matches. The CDR3 sequence is CASGAPLTGRFGEQFF. The CDR3 nucleotides are TGTGCCAGCGGGGCCCCCCTGACAGGGCGTTTTGGTGAGCAGTTCTTC.

The chain recombines TRBV11-2 with TRBJ2-3, with D perhaps matching TRBD2 (5 bases). Germline loops: CDR1 SGHAT, CDR2 FQNNGV. The ends were cut back, 4 bases at V and 6 bases at J, with 20 bases in the middle. The CDR3 extends over 16 amino acids. CDR3 sequence (DNA): TGTGCCAGCAGCTCTAGATCCCGGGATCAAGGCGATACGCAGTATTTT. Its protein product is CASSSRSRDQGDTQYF.

This sequence joins TRBV30 and TRBJ1-6, with a weak D call TRBD1 (6 bases). Germline V lookup: CDR1 GTSNPN, CDR2 SVGIG (reference sequence). The CDR3 has 16 amino acids. The V end lost 1 base, the J end lost 10 bases, and 20 bases lay between the germline ends. CDR3 sequence (DNA): TGTGCCTGGAGTGGGTCCGGCAGGGGAGAATCCTCACCCCTCCACTTT. This translates into CAWSGSGRGESSPLHF.

This clone was counted once. The V and J genes are TRBV27 and TRBJ2-7, with D tentatively TRBD1 (5 bases). V was shortened by 2 bases and J by 3 bases, with 8 bases between the two germline ends. Germline loops: CDR1 MNHEY, CDR2 SMNVEV (reference sequence). The CDR3 is 13 amino acids. The CDR3 sequence: CASSLRQYYEQYF. The CDR3, as DNA: TGTGCCAGCAGTTTAAGACAGTACTACGAGCAGTACTTC.

CDR3 sequence reads: CASSESRLNEQFF. CDR3 nucleotide sequence: TGCGCCAGCAGTGAGTCTCGACTCAATGAGCAGTTCTTC. The J gene is TRBJ2-1, the V gene TRBV10-1; D is uncertain. The CDR3 extends over 13 amino acids. CDR1 is WNHNN, CDR2 SYGVQD, per germline (reference sequence). V was pared by 0 bases and J by 6 bases, with 6 bases between.

J is TRBJ2-5 and V is TRBV5-1, with D unresolved. The J call is doubtful: the DNA matches TRBJ2-7 better. The CDR3 contains 13 residues. CDR1 and CDR2 (germline): SGHRS, YFSETQ. The CDR3 loop is CASSLVTDYEQYF. The CDR3 DNA reads TGCGCCAGCAGCTTGGTGACTGACTACGAGCAGTACTTC.

The gene calls are TRBV5-4 and TRBJ1-3; 7 nucleotides line up with TRBD1. The germline V gene has CDR1 SGHNT and CDR2 YYREEE (reference sequence). Losses at the gene ends were 10 bases for V and 4 bases for J; bases not matched to a gene: 11. The CDR3 length is 14 residues. The CDR3 region has the DNA TGTGCCTACGGACAGGCCAGGGGGGGAAACACCATATATTTT. This translates into CAYGQARGGNTIYF.

The CDR3 DNA sequence: TGTGCCAGCAGCGGGGGACAGGGGGGCTCCTACGAGCAGTACTTC. This gives the protein CASSGGQGGSYEQYF. J is TRBJ2-7 and V is TRBV9, with TRBD1 matching over 11 bases. Per germline, CDR1 SGDLS and CDR2 YYNGEE. Germline trimming cut 3 bases from V and 0 bases from J; bases unmatched to any gene: 2. CDR3 size: 15 residues.

This chain joins TRBV9 and TRBJ2-5, with TRBD1 as a possible D gene (6 bases). Germline V gene lookup returns CDR1 SGDLS and CDR2 YYNGEE. The CDR3 is made up of 13 amino acids. Trimming took off 0 bases at V and 9 bases at J, with 12 bases between the two ends. The CDR3 loop is CASSVADSRSQYF. The CDR3 nucleotides read TGTGCCAGCAGCGTAGCGGACAGTAGGTCCCAGTACTTC.

The chain combines TRBV5-6 with TRBJ2-5; a possible D gene is TRBD2 (7 bases). The germline gives CDR1 SGHDT, CDR2 YYEEEE. The CDR3 totals 15 residues. The germline V and J ends were trimmed by 0 bases and 5 bases, with 14 bases remaining between them. The CDR3 sequence is CASSLVQGRAETQYF. For the CDR3, the DNA is TGTGCCAGCAGCTTGGTTCAGGGGAGGGCCGAGACCCAGTACTTC.

In DNA, the CDR3 is TGTGCCTGGAGTTTCGGGTTTGGCGGCTACACCTTC. Translation gives CAWSFGFGGYTF. This sequence joins TRBV30 and TRBJ1-2; D gene unclear. The CDR3 has 12 amino acids. V was clipped by 2 bases and J by 8 bases, with 12 bases between them. Germline values: CDR1 GTSNPN, CDR2 SVGIG (reference sequence).

The CDR3 DNA reads TGTGCCAGCAGCGTAGAAAGGGGCCAGGGGTCCGGGGAGCTGTTTTTT. This sequence encodes CASSVERGQGSGELFF. The rearrangement joins TRBV9 to TRBJ2-2; D perhaps matches TRBD1 (6 bases). Germline assignment: CDR1 SGDLS and CDR2 YYNGEE. Trimming left V 0 bases short and J 6 bases short, with 15 bases between. The CDR3 covers 16 residues. Full variable domain (missing parts from reference TRBV9 and TRBJ2-2): DSGVTQTPKHLITATGQRVTLRCSPRSGDLSVYWYQQSLDQGLQFLIQYYNGEERAKGNILERFSAQQFPDLHSELNLSSLELGDSALYFCASSVERGQGSGELFFGEGSRLTVL.

This chain uses TRBV14 with TRBJ2-3; 7 bases map to TRBD2. V lost 3 bases, J lost 4 bases, and 13 bases stayed unmatched. In germline, CDR1 is SGHDN, CDR2 FVKESK. CDR3 length: 17 amino acids. The CDR3 region is CASSHPPAGVGPDTQYF. DNA of the CDR3: TGTGCCAGCAGCCACCCACCTGCGGGAGTGGGCCCAGATACGCAGTATTTT.

The chain has TRBV2 and TRBJ1-4, with TRBD1 matching over 7 bases. Trimming took 7 bases from V and 7 from J; bases not matched to a gene: 9. Germline values: CDR1 SNHLY, CDR2 FYNNEI. The CDR3 totals 14 residues. The CDR3, as DNA: TGTGCCAGCACACAGGGGCCAAGGGTTGAAAAACTGTTTTTT. Its translation is CASTQGPRVEKLFF.

This chain connects TRBV4-3 to TRBJ2-3; 8 bases map to TRBD2. CDR1 and CDR2 from the germline V gene are LGHNA and YSLEER. J gave up 3 bases and V 0 bases, and 14 bases lay outside the gene matches. This CDR3 has 19 amino acids. Here the CDR3 reads CASSQDRSFGLATTDTQYF. The CDR3 bases are TGCGCCAGCAGCCAAGATAGGAGTTTTGGACTAGCAACGACAGATACGCAGTATTTT.

This chain links TRBV18 with TRBJ2-7; D perhaps matches TRBD2 (7 bases). The CDR3 sequence is 15 residues long. Trimming removed 3 bases from V and 7 bases from J, with 19 bases in between. Germline CDR1 KGHSH, CDR2 LQKENI. The chain's CDR3 is CASSPAGRGASEQYF. DNA for the CDR3: TGTGCCAGCTCACCGGCAGGTCGGGGGGCGTCAGAGCAGTACTTC.

This clone was observed a single time. The chain links TRBV30 to TRBJ1-2; TRBD1 is a possible D gene (5 bases). V shed 4 bases and J shed 8 bases, with 23 bases lying between them. This CDR3 has 15 amino acids. CDR1 is GTSNPN and CDR2 is SVGIG in the germline V gene (reference sequence). The CDR3 region is CAWTLHGGQGRGYTF. The CDR3 coding sequence is TGTGCCTGGACCCTCCACGGAGGGCAGGGACGGGGCTACACCTTC.

The chain carries TRBV5-1 and TRBJ1-2; D is uncertain. Germline-derived CDR1 and CDR2 are SGHRS and YFSETQ. CDR3 length: 14 amino acids. Between the trimmed V and J ends, which lost 0 bases and 2 bases, there was a span of 8 bases. CDR3 in DNA: TGCGCCAGCAGCTTGGCCGTCGAGAACTATGGCTACACCTTC. The encoded protein is CASSLAVENYGYTF.

The V gene is TRBV5-5, the J gene TRBJ1-5, with D uncertain. Trimming cost V 2 bases and J 4 bases, with 13 bases left between them. This CDR3 contains 15 residues. Per the germline V gene, CDR1 is SGHKS and CDR2 is YYEKEE (reference sequence). CDR3 sequence reads: CASSFALPINQPQHF. The CDR3 region has the DNA TGTGCCAGCAGCTTCGCACTTCCAATTAATCAGCCCCAGCATTTT.

V is TRBV6-1 and J is TRBJ2-5; 7 bases fit TRBD1. The J call may not be correct, given that the DNA end is closer to TRBJ2-7. The CDR3 is made up of 12 amino acids. Looked up from germline, CDR1 is MNHNS and CDR2 is SASEGT. The CDR3 DNA reads TGTGCCAGCAGTGGCGACAGGGACGAGCAGTACTTC. Its translation is CASSGDRDEQYF.

The J gene is TRBJ1-1, the V gene TRBV27; D is undetermined. Germline-derived CDR1 and CDR2 are MNHEY and SMNVEV (reference sequence). Trimming shortened V by 1 base and J by 3 bases, and 6 bases separated the two germline ends. This CDR3 comprises 13 residues. This CDR3 is CASSLWPDTEAFF. The CDR3 DNA is TGTGCCAGCAGTTTATGGCCTGACACTGAAGCTTTCTTT.

The rearrangement uses TRBV29-1 and TRBJ2-3; D gene ambiguous. The CDR3 spans 13 residues. Germline V gene lookup returns CDR1 SQVTM and CDR2 ANQGSEA. The V end was cut by 7 bases, the J end by 4 bases, with 15 bases between. Here the CDR3 reads CSATTSFPDTQYF. The CDR3 DNA is TGCAGCGCCACTACTTCTTTTCCAGATACGCAGTATTTT.

This clone was seen a handful of times. The gene calls are TRBV10-3 and TRBJ2-7, with 9 bases matching TRBD1. The J segment lost 1 base and the V segment lost 7 bases, leaving 2 bases of the junction unmatched. The germline CDR1 and CDR2 sequences are ENHRY and SYGVKD. The CDR3 contains 13 residues. CDR3 sequence (DNA): TGTGCCATCACCGGACAGGGGTCCTACGAGCAGTACTTC. It encodes CAITGQGSYEQYF.

The rearrangement links TRBV7-2 to TRBJ1-2, with D uncertain. V was clipped by 1 base and J by 7 bases, with 10 bases between them. In germline, CDR1 is SGHTA, CDR2 FQGNSA. The CDR3 contains 13 residues. Written as DNA, the CDR3 is TGTGCCAGCAGCTTAGACCGGGTGGGTGGCTACACCTTC. Translated: CASSLDRVGGYTF.

V is TRBV7-2 and J is TRBJ1-5; unclear D gene. This CDR3 contains 13 residues. Between the trimmed V and J ends, which lost 5 bases and 7 bases, there was a span of 12 bases. The V gene's germline CDR1 is SGHTA and CDR2 FQGNSA. The CDR3 loop is CASSTRGSQPQHF. The CDR3 nucleotides read TGTGCCAGCAGCACCAGAGGGAGCCAGCCCCAGCATTTT.

This chain connects TRBV2 to TRBJ2-5; 12 bases match TRBD2. Trimming took 6 bases from V and 4 from J; bases not matched to a gene: 3. The V gene's germline CDR1 is SNHLY and CDR2 FYNNEI. The length of the CDR3 is 14 residues. Written as DNA, the CDR3 is TGTGCCAGCAGCAGGGGACTAGCGGGAGAGACCCAGTACTTC. It codes for CASSRGLAGETQYF.

This clone was counted once. The chain carries TRBV29-1 and TRBJ2-1; D might be TRBD1 (6 bases). Germline loops: CDR1 SQVTM, CDR2 ANQGSEA. This CDR3 contains 13 residues. The germline V and J ends were trimmed by 7 bases and 2 bases, with 12 bases remaining between them. As DNA, the CDR3 is TGCAGCGCAGGGGCACGCACCTACAATGAGCAGTTCTTC. Translating it yields CSAGARTYNEQFF.

This sequence joins TRBV4-2 and TRBJ1-2, with 9 bases matching TRBD1. Germline-derived CDR1 and CDR2 are LGHNA and YNFKEQ. The CDR3 spans 16 residues. V dropped 5 bases and J dropped 4; count of bases not matched to a gene: 11. CDR3 sequence: CASSSDRGPSGYGYTF. CDR3 in DNA: TGTGCCAGCAGCTCGGACAGGGGACCTTCCGGCTATGGCTACACCTTC.

The chain joins TRBV2 to TRBJ2-7, with D tentatively TRBD1 (6 bases). CDR3 size: 13 residues. Germline V gene sequence: CDR1 SNHLY, CDR2 FYNNEI. V dropped 7 bases and J dropped 3 bases, with 13 bases sitting between them. In nucleotides, the CDR3 is TGTGCCAGCAAGGACAGCAGATTCTACGAGCAGTACTTC. It is translated as CASKDSRFYEQYF.

The chain joins TRBV28 to TRBJ2-6, with a tentative D call TRBD2 (5 bases). CDR1 is MDHEN and CDR2 is SYDVKM in the germline V gene. The CDR3 length is 15 residues. V lost 2 bases, J lost 2 bases, and 7 bases lay in between. The CDR3 coding sequence is TGTGCCAGCAGTTTACTAGCTGCTGGGGCCAACGTCCTGACTTTC. Translated: CASSLLAAGANVLTF.